One sample yielded the 24 T cell receptor beta chains listed below, sequenced in a study of human T cells and chemical hapten exposure. Time point reported: patch test 1, 2 weeks after DPC sensitization. Treatment noted: therapeutic diphenylcyclopropenone sensitization with weekly scalp DPC. TCRdb itself ran the RACE reads through MiXCR, one entry per CDR3 protein. This sample has fewer than 400,000 distinct CDR3 sequences, with around 6.9% found just once. Sequencing used whole blood, obtained in connection with sensitization to the hapten diphenylcyclopropenone (DPC). These receptors originate from a woman aged 18-29 years with alopecia areata. Some clones in this sample may be carry-over from other donors' samples.

The chain combines TRBV14 with TRBJ1-2; TRBD1 is a possible D gene (6 bases). Germline CDR1 reads SGHDN; CDR2 reads FVKESK. The CDR3 length is 13 residues. Trimming pared 3 bases from V and 5 bases from J, leaving 10 bases between. The CDR3 here is CASSQLDSYGYTF. CDR3 DNA sequence: TGTGCCAGCAGCCAGTTGGACAGTTATGGCTACACCTTC.

This sequence joins TRBV4-1 and TRBJ1-6; 7 bases match TRBD1. The CDR3 sequence is 19 residues long. J was trimmed by 4 bases and V by 0 bases; bases with no gene match: 12. Per the germline V gene, CDR1 is MGHRA and CDR2 is YSYEKL. The CDR3 loop is CASSQERHGPGQYNSPLHF. CDR3 nucleotide sequence: TGCGCCAGCAGCCAAGAGCGTCATGGGCCGGGACAGTATAATTCACCCCTCCACTTT.

The chain is built from TRBV9 and TRBJ2-7; possibly TRBD1 or TRBD2 for D (6 bases each). This CDR3 has 14 amino acids. V was shortened by 4 bases and J by 7 bases, with 18 bases between the two germline ends. CDR1 SGDLS and CDR2 YYNGEE come from the germline V gene. The CDR3 protein is CASSPDSPGVEQYF. The CDR3, as DNA: TGTGCCAGCAGCCCGGACAGCCCGGGGGTGGAGCAGTACTTC.

This clonotype turned up a few times. The rearrangement joins TRBV18 to TRBJ1-2; TRBD1 matches at 9 bases. V shed 3 bases, J shed 6 bases, and the junction held 17 bases outside the gene matches. The CDR3 totals 18 residues. Germline CDR1 KGHSH, CDR2 LQKENI. CDR3 nucleotides: TGTGCCAGCTCACCGCAACAGGGGGCCGCAACGCAGGGCAATGGCTACACCTTC. Translation gives CASSPQQGAATQGNGYTF.

The rearrangement links TRBV28 to TRBJ1-2; D gene uncertain. The V gene's germline CDR1 is MDHEN and CDR2 SYDVKM. The CDR3 sequence is 13 residues long. V dropped 6 bases and J dropped 4 bases, with 12 bases sitting between them. CDR3 DNA: TGTGCCAGCAGCTCTAGGAGGGCCTATGGCTACACCTTC. This encodes CASSSRRAYGYTF.

This clonotype was counted a few times. The chain has TRBV20-1 and TRBJ2-7, with D possibly being TRBD1 (6 bases). CDR1 DFQATT and CDR2 SNEGSKA come from the germline V gene (reference sequence). The CDR3 runs 15 residues. V shed 0 bases and J shed 4 bases, with 16 bases lying between them. The CDR3 is CSAREFPQGLYEQYF. The CDR3 DNA reads TGCAGTGCTAGAGAATTCCCTCAGGGGCTGTACGAGCAGTACTTC.

The chain has TRBV5-5 and TRBJ1-5; D perhaps matches TRBD1 (5 bases). V lost 1 base and J 7 bases, leaving 15 bases between the germline ends. The CDR3 extends over 15 amino acids. Germline V gives CDR1 SGHKS, CDR2 YYEKEE (reference sequence). In DNA form, the CDR3 reads TGTGCCAGCAGCTTGTATCCAGGGCTAGAACAGCCCCAGCATTTT. This sequence encodes CASSLYPGLEQPQHF.

V gene TRBV28 combines with J gene TRBJ2-5, with a tentative D call TRBD2 (5 bases). CDR1 and CDR2 from the germline V gene are MDHEN and SYDVKM. This CDR3 spans 17 amino acids. V lost 2 bases, J lost 0 bases, and 16 bases lay in between. CDR3 DNA sequence: TGTGCCAGCAGTTTACGTTCATGGCGGGCCGACCAAGAGACCCAGTACTTC. It is translated as CASSLRSWRADQETQYF.

This clonotype was counted many times. J is TRBJ2-3 and V is TRBV28; no clear D. Looked up from germline, CDR1 is MDHEN and CDR2 is SYDVKM. Trimming took off 4 bases at V and 2 bases at J, with 4 bases between the two ends. The CDR3 runs to 12 residues. CDR3 in DNA: TGTGCCAGCAGTTCCCCCACAGATACGCAGTATTTT. Translated, it gives CASSSPTDTQYF.

This clonotype was seen repeatedly, ten times or more. The chain carries TRBV7-2 and TRBJ2-3; D remains ambiguous. V lost 4 bases and J 7 bases, leaving 9 bases between the germline ends. CDR1 and CDR2 from the germline V gene are SGHTA and FQGNSA. This CDR3 contains 12 residues. CDR3 DNA: TGTGCCAGCAGCTCGACGGTAAATACGCAGTATTTT. Protein sequence: CASSSTVNTQYF.

Concerning this clonotype itself: One end of the junction fails to match germline, which may point to a read error. V gene TRBV5-1 combines with J gene TRBJ1-5; D is unresolved. The germline CDR1 and CDR2 sequences are SGHRS and YFSETQ. The CDR3 is 13 amino acids. The CDR3 loop is CASSLAGHQPRHF. The CDR3 DNA reads TGCGCCAGCAGCTTAGCCGGGCATCAGCCCCGGCATTTT. Full variable domain (rest looked up from reference TRBV5-1 and TRBJ1-5): KAGVTQTPRYLIKTRGQQVTLSCSPISGHRSVSWYQQTPGQGLQFLFEYFSETQRNKGNFPGRFSGRQFSNSRSEMNVSTLELGDSALYLCASSLAGHQPRHFGDGTRLSIL.

In its sample, this clonotype was seen a few times. The chain couples TRBV6-2 or TRBV6-3 to TRBJ2-2; tentatively, D is TRBD1 (5 bases). CDR1 MNHEY and CDR2 SVGEGT come from the germline V gene. The CDR3 covers 18 residues. Trimming pared 6 bases from V and 1 base from J, leaving 21 bases between. The CDR3 loop is CASRSRVARELNTGELFF. The CDR3 DNA follows: TGTGCCAGCAGGAGCAGGGTTGCGCGAGAATTGAACACCGGGGAGCTGTTTTTT.

Remarks on this clonotype: At one boundary the junction diverges from the germline segment, which might be a read error. This chain links TRBV28 with TRBJ1-1; 10 bases map to TRBD1. Per the germline V gene, CDR1 is MDHEN and CDR2 is SYDVKM. The CDR3 has 15 residues. CDR3 nucleotide sequence: TGTGCCAACAGTCTCTTCCGGGACAGGGGCGATGAAGCTTTCTTT. It is translated as CANSLFRDRGDEAFF.

Many counts were recorded for this clonotype. The chain uses TRBV12-3 or TRBV12-4 and TRBJ2-2, with D possibly being TRBD2 (5 bases). The CDR3 runs to 12 residues. Trimming shortened V by 5 bases and J by 7 bases, and 8 bases separated the two germline ends. The CDR3: CASSLGSGELFF. The DNA of the CDR3 is TGTGCCAGCAGTCTGGGGAGCGGGGAGCTGTTTTTT.

The chain couples TRBV5-4 to TRBJ2-3, with D perhaps being TRBD1 or TRBD2 (7 bases each). The CDR3 covers 16 residues. CDR1 SGHNT and CDR2 YYREEE come from the germline V gene (reference sequence). Trimming took 4 bases from V and 3 from J, leaving 18 bases between them. CDR3 protein: CASSQGGAPRTDTQYF. The CDR3 DNA follows: TGTGCCAGCAGCCAGGGGGGGGCCCCAAGAACAGATACGCAGTATTTT.

The chain carries TRBV5-5 and TRBJ2-7, with D hard to call. Between the trimmed V and J ends, which lost 2 bases and 4 bases, there was a span of 16 bases. Germline CDR1 SGHKS, CDR2 YYEKEE (reference sequence). CDR3 length equals 15 residues. As DNA, the CDR3 is TGTGCCAGCAGCTTAAATTTAGGGTCCAGTTACGAGCAGTACTTC. Its translation: CASSLNLGSSYEQYF.

This clonotype has only a few counts. V is TRBV6-2 or TRBV6-3 and J is TRBJ1-6; D uncertain. Looked up from germline, CDR1 is MNHEY and CDR2 is SVGEGT. The V end was cut by 6 bases, the J end by 1 base, with 13 bases between. This CDR3 has 16 amino acids. The DNA for the CDR3 is TGTGCCAGCAGCTACGGCCCGAGTTCCTATAATTCACCCCTCCACTTT. As protein: CASSYGPSSYNSPLHF.

This clonotype appeared many times. J is TRBJ2-7 and V is TRBV29-1, with 10 bases matching TRBD1. This CDR3 has 12 residues. V was pared by 7 bases and J by 2 bases, with 2 bases of the junction left unmatched. Per germline, CDR1 SQVTM and CDR2 ANQGSEA. CDR3 coding DNA: TGCAGCGGACAGGGGGCTACCTACGAGCAGTACTTC. Translation: CSGQGATYEQYF.

This clonotype has a count of ten or more. The chain is built from TRBV20-1 and TRBJ2-7, with 8 bases lining up with TRBD2. The length of the CDR3 is 14 residues. The germline V gene encodes CDR1 DFQATT and CDR2 SNEGSKA (reference sequence). V shed 6 bases, J shed 2 bases, and the junction held 9 bases outside the gene matches. CDR3 sequence reads: CSAPRSAGAYEQYF. The CDR3 DNA is TGCAGTGCGCCTCGCTCAGCGGGGGCCTACGAGCAGTACTTC.

This clonotype was picked up many times. The CDR3 DNA follows: TGTGCCAGCACCCTAGAGGGGGCGGGTACGCAGTATTTT. It encodes CASTLEGAGTQYF. The chain has TRBV28 and TRBJ2-3, with 7 positions matching TRBD1. CDR1 MDHEN and CDR2 SYDVKM come from the germline V gene. The CDR3 is 13 amino acids. V shed 7 bases and J 8 bases; nucleotides not matched to a gene: 9.

This sequence joins TRBV6-6 and TRBJ2-5; the D gene is possibly TRBD1 (6 bases). V gave up 0 bases and J gave up 8 bases, with 13 bases separating them. The CDR3 has 14 residues. Germline V lookup: CDR1 MNHNY, CDR2 SVGAGI (reference sequence). CDR3 coding DNA: TGTGCCAGCAGTTACTCACCTGACAGGTCCACCCAGTACTTC. Its translation is CASSYSPDRSTQYF.

This clonotype was seen many times. This sequence joins TRBV7-9 and TRBJ1-4; D is possibly TRBD1 (5 bases). V gave up 3 bases and J gave up 0 bases, with 11 bases separating them. This CDR3 has 16 residues. Germline V CDR1 and CDR2: SEHNR, FQNEAQ (reference sequence). In DNA form, the CDR3 reads TGTGCCAGCAGCTTTACCGCAGGGTCAACTAATGAAAAACTGTTTTTT. It encodes CASSFTAGSTNEKLFF.

The chain has TRBV2 and TRBJ1-2, with 10 bases that match TRBD1. CDR1 is SNHLY, CDR2 FYNNEI, per germline. V dropped 5 bases and J dropped 2; count of bases not matched to a gene: 8. This CDR3 spans 16 amino acids. CDR3 region: CASSPARQGANYGYTF. DNA of the CDR3: TGTGCCAGCAGTCCAGCCCGACAGGGGGCGAACTATGGCTACACCTTC.

The chain recombines TRBV11-2 with TRBJ2-3; 8 positions match TRBD2. The J segment lost 3 bases and the V segment lost 2 bases, leaving 4 bases of the junction unmatched. The CDR3 extends over 15 amino acids. Germline loops: CDR1 SGHAT, CDR2 FQNNGV. For the CDR3, the DNA is TGTGCCAGCAGCTTAATTACGGGGGGGACAGATACGCAGTATTTT. Its protein product is CASSLITGGTDTQYF.